A single sample gave rise to the 32 T cell receptor beta chains below, sequenced in a study of blood T cell repertoires in COVID-19. Measured with immunoSEQ multiplex PCR; TCRdb has only the in-frame clones, and not every one. The repertoire consists of hundreds of thousands of clones, with 80% to 90% occurring once and the leading ten covering 2.2%. Sequenced: PBMCs or T cells enriched from blood (not recorded which). All receptors come from a man aged 25-45 years who had recovered from COVID-19.

V and J are TRBV4-3 and TRBJ1-4; a weak D match, TRBD1 (6 bases). Trimming stripped 2 bases from V and 8 bases from J, with 12 bases between. The CDR3 has 14 amino acids. Germline assignment: CDR1 LGHNA and CDR2 YSLEER. CDR3: CASSQLRGGEKLFF. The DNA for the CDR3 is TGCGCCAGCAGCCAACTCCGAGGGGGAGAAAAACTGTTTTTT.

This rearrangement joins TRBV3-1 (or the pseudogene TRBV3-2) to TRBJ1-2, with 8 nucleotides matching TRBD1. Looked up from germline, CDR1 is LGHDT and CDR2 is YNNKEL (reference sequence). The J segment lost 6 bases and the V segment lost 3 bases, leaving 6 bases of the junction unmatched. The CDR3 has 14 amino acids. CDR3 sequence (DNA): TGTGCCAGCAGCCATATAGGACAGGGAAATGGCTACACCTTC. Protein product: CASSHIGQGNGYTF.

This rearrangement joins TRBV11-2 to TRBJ2-7; 7 nucleotides line up with TRBD1. Looked up from germline, CDR1 is SGHAT and CDR2 is FQNNGV. The V gene end was trimmed by 4 bases and the J gene end by 2 bases; junction bases not matched to a gene: 8. The CDR3 covers 15 residues. The CDR3 DNA sequence: TGTGCCAGCAGCTACCCTCCGGGACAGCCCTACGAGCAGTACTTC. It translates to CASSYPPGQPYEQYF.

The chain uses TRBV20-1 and TRBJ1-2, with 7 bases lining up with TRBD1. Trimming at V came to 3 bases and at J to 1 base, leaving 2 bases not matched to a gene. Germline CDR1 and CDR2: DFQATT and SNEGSKA (reference sequence). The CDR3 loop spans 13 amino acids. As DNA, the CDR3 is TGCAGTGCTAGTCAGGGGGTTAACTATGGCTACACCTTC. Translating it yields CSASQGVNYGYTF.

The gene calls are TRBV11-3 and TRBJ2-7; a possible D gene is TRBD2 (6 bases). Trimming pared 2 bases from V and 0 bases from J, leaving 11 bases between. The CDR3 has 15 residues. CDR1 and CDR2 from the germline V gene are SGHNT and YENEEA. The CDR3 DNA follows: TGTGCCAGCAGCTTAAGCGGGTTCAGCTCCTACGAGCAGTACTTC. It encodes CASSLSGFSSYEQYF. Full variable domain (outside the CDR3, taken from reference TRBV11-3 and TRBJ2-7): EAGVVQSPRYKIIEKKQPVAFWCNPISGHNTLYWYLQNLGQGPELLIRYENEEAVDDSQLPKDRFSAERLKGVDSTLKIQPAELGDSAVYLCASSLSGFSSYEQYFGPGTRLTVT.

This clone was observed a few times. This chain joins TRBV6-5 and TRBJ1-1, with TRBD1 as a possible D gene (6 bases). Germline CDR1 is MNHEY and CDR2 is SVGAGI. CDR3 size: 14 residues. Trimming pared 10 bases from V and 0 bases from J, leaving 15 bases between. CDR3 protein: CATNVQGMNTEAFF. The DNA for the CDR3 is TGTGCCACCAATGTACAGGGCATGAACACTGAAGCTTTCTTT.

This clone appeared a single time. The chain links TRBV14 to TRBJ1-1, with D perhaps TRBD1 (5 bases). The ends were cut back, 2 bases at V and 4 bases at J, with 8 bases in the middle. CDR1 is SGHDN, CDR2 FVKESK, per germline. The CDR3 covers 13 residues. The CDR3 sequence: CASSQQGITEAFF. CDR3 sequence (DNA): TGTGCCAGCAGCCAACAGGGAATCACTGAAGCTTTCTTT.

The V gene is TRBV7-6, the J gene TRBJ1-5; 8 bases agree with TRBD1. V gave up 4 bases and J gave up 1 base; unmatched junction bases: 12. CDR3 size: 18 residues. The germline CDR1 and CDR2 sequences are SGHVS and FNYEAQ. CDR3 sequence reads: CASSSSTPRTGSNQPQHF. Here the CDR3 DNA reads TGTGCCAGCAGCTCCAGCACACCCCGGACAGGGAGCAATCAGCCCCAGCATTTT.

The chain recombines TRBV7-8 with TRBJ1-5, with D maybe TRBD1 (6 bases). The ends were cut back, 8 bases at V and 7 bases at J, with 15 bases in the middle. The CDR3 covers 13 residues. The germline CDR1 and CDR2 sequences are SGHVS and FQNEAQ. The CDR3, as DNA: TGTGCCAGCGTCGACCTAAGGGGGCAGCCCCAGCATTTT. It codes for CASVDLRGQPQHF. Full variable domain (missing parts from reference TRBV7-8 and TRBJ1-5): GAGVSQSPRYKVAKRGQDVALRCDPISGHVSLFWYQQALGQGPEFLTYFQNEAQLDKSGLPSDRFFAERPEGSVSTLKIQRTQQEDSAVYLCASVDLRGQPQHFGDGTRLSIL.

The rearrangement joins TRBV5-1 to TRBJ2-7; TRBD1 matches 8 bases. This CDR3 has 15 amino acids. Germline assignment: CDR1 SGHRS and CDR2 YFSETQ. With 0 bases clipped from V and 2 bases from J, the junction kept 4 bases outside the gene matches. This CDR3 is CASSLGLDRAYEQYF. The CDR3 DNA is TGCGCCAGCAGCTTGGGTCTGGACAGGGCCTACGAGCAGTACTTC.

The chain joins TRBV5-4 to TRBJ1-2, with D possibly being TRBD1 (5 bases). CDR3 size: 13 residues. Trimming took 0 bases from V and 8 from J, leaving 11 bases between them. Looked up from germline, CDR1 is SGHNT and CDR2 is YYREEE (reference sequence). CDR3 sequence: CASSLDQGYGYTF. Written as DNA, the CDR3 is TGTGCCAGCAGCTTGGATCAGGGTTACGGCTACACCTTC.

CDR3 bases: TGTGCCAGCACCTCGGGACAGGGAGACACTGAAGCTTTCTTT. It yields the protein CASTSGQGDTEAFF. The chain uses TRBV6-5 and TRBJ1-1; TRBD1 agrees at 9 bases. V shed 7 bases, J shed 3 bases, and the junction held 6 bases outside the gene matches. Germline V lookup: CDR1 MNHEY, CDR2 SVGAGI. The CDR3 loop spans 14 amino acids.

The J gene is TRBJ2-2, the V gene TRBV30, with a weak D call TRBD2 (6 bases). Trimming removed 5 bases at V and 4 bases at J, with 11 bases between. In germline, CDR1 is GTSNPN, CDR2 SVGIG (reference sequence). The CDR3 has 13 residues. The CDR3 sequence: CAWDSGGTGELFF. Written as DNA, the CDR3 is TGTGCCTGGGATTCCGGGGGCACCGGGGAGCTGTTTTTT.

As concerns this clone: Germline is not matched at one junction end, which may reflect a read error. The chain uses TRBV10-3 and TRBJ1-5, with 7 bases fitting TRBD1. Germline assignment: CDR1 ENHRY and CDR2 SYGVKD. The CDR3 has 13 residues. In DNA form, the CDR3 reads TGTGCCATCGGTGACAGGGTTGGTCAGCCCCAGCATTTT. Translated: CAIGDRVGQPQHF.

This clone appeared a single time. The chain combines TRBV15 with TRBJ2-7; D might be TRBD1 (5 bases). V shed 0 bases and J shed 4 bases, with 7 bases lying between them. Germline CDR1 LNHNV, CDR2 YYDKDF (reference sequence). This CDR3 region has 13 residues. The CDR3 nucleotides are TGTGCCACCAGCAGAGATACAGGTTACGAGCAGTACTTC. It translates to CATSRDTGYEQYF.

This chain links TRBV3-1 (or the pseudogene TRBV3-2) with TRBJ2-3; possible D gene TRBD2, 5 bases. Germline V CDR1 and CDR2: LGHDT, YNNKEL (reference sequence). The CDR3 sequence is 14 residues long. V dropped 3 bases and J dropped 3 bases, with 10 bases sitting between them. The CDR3 DNA reads TGTGCCAGCAGCCATGAGGTAGCGACAGATACGCAGTATTTT. Translating it yields CASSHEVATDTQYF.

The CDR3 DNA follows: TGTGCCTGGACCCGGACAGGGGGCGCGGAAAAACTGTTTTTT. This sequence encodes CAWTRTGGAEKLFF. The rearrangement joins TRBV30 to TRBJ1-4, with 11 bases matching TRBD1. In germline, CDR1 is GTSNPN, CDR2 SVGIG (reference sequence). V gave up 4 bases and J gave up 8 bases; unmatched junction bases: 6. The length of the CDR3 is 14 residues.

The count of this clone is one. CDR3 amino acids: CASSPGQGANTIYF. The CDR3 DNA sequence: TGCGCCAGCAGCCCCGGACAGGGGGCAAACACCATATATTTT. The chain uses TRBV5-1 and TRBJ1-3, with TRBD1 identical over 11 bases. V shed 4 bases and J 6 bases; nucleotides not matched to a gene: 3. This CDR3 comprises 14 residues. The germline V gene encodes CDR1 SGHRS and CDR2 YFSETQ. Supplemented by reference TRBV5-1 and TRBJ1-3, the full variable domain reads KAGVTQTPRYLIKTRGQQVTLSCSPISGHRSVSWYQQTPGQGLQFLFEYFSETQRNKGNFPGRFSGRQFSNSRSEMNVSTLELGDSALYLCASSPGQGANTIYFGEGSWLTVV.

This chain joins TRBV11-2 and TRBJ1-3; D is undetermined. CDR3 length: 14 amino acids. Between the trimmed V and J ends, which lost 2 bases and 3 bases, there was a span of 8 bases. Germline V lookup: CDR1 SGHAT, CDR2 FQNNGV. The CDR3 protein is CASSLPGSGNTIYF. In DNA form, the CDR3 reads TGTGCCAGCAGCTTACCGGGAAGTGGAAACACCATATATTTT.

The V and J genes are TRBV7-2 and TRBJ2-1, with 9 bases identical to TRBD1. J gave up 7 bases and V 5 bases, and 15 bases lay outside the gene matches. Germline CDR1 and CDR2: SGHTA and FQGNSA. The CDR3 sequence is 17 residues long. The CDR3 protein is CASSPRGQGKLLNEQFF. CDR3 DNA: TGTGCCAGCAGCCCGCGAGGACAGGGGAAGCTACTAAATGAGCAGTTCTTC.

This clone was seen a few times. V and J are TRBV2 and TRBJ2-1; TRBD1 agrees at 11 bases. J lost 4 bases, V lost 4 bases, and 6 bases had no gene match. The CDR3 has 16 amino acids. In germline, CDR1 is SNHLY, CDR2 FYNNEI. For the CDR3, the DNA is TGTGCCAGCAGTGGTTGGACAGGGGGCTCTTACAATGAGCAGTTCTTC. It codes for CASSGWTGGSYNEQFF.

This chain uses TRBV7-2 with TRBJ2-2; D call uncertain. In germline, CDR1 is SGHTA, CDR2 FQGNSA. V shed 2 bases and J shed 1 base, with 11 bases lying between them. The CDR3 loop spans 16 amino acids. CDR3 loop: CASSLNSGLNTGELFF. In nucleotides, the CDR3 is TGTGCCAGCAGCTTAAACTCGGGTTTGAACACCGGGGAGCTGTTTTTT.

This clone has only one observation. The gene calls are TRBV7-8 and TRBJ2-2, with TRBD1 as a possible D gene (5 bases). V lost 4 bases, J lost 5 bases, and 23 bases lay in between. Germline V gives CDR1 SGHVS, CDR2 FQNEAQ. CDR3 length equals 18 residues. In nucleotides, the CDR3 is TGTGCCAGCAGCTCCCGGGCGGTGCAGGGAAGTTGGACCGGGGAGCTGTTTTTT. Protein: CASSSRAVQGSWTGELFF.

The chain uses TRBV5-1 and TRBJ1-2; TRBD1 is a possible D gene (6 bases). The CDR3 has 13 residues. The germline gives CDR1 SGHRS, CDR2 YFSETQ. V lost 3 bases and J lost 4, with 10 bases in between. CDR3: CASSSQGGYGYTF. The DNA of the CDR3 is TGCGCCAGCAGCTCACAGGGTGGCTATGGCTACACCTTC.

The rearrangement links TRBV20-1 to TRBJ2-7, with D tentatively TRBD2 (5 bases). Germline CDR1 is DFQATT and CDR2 is SNEGSKA (reference sequence). V shed 6 bases and J shed 1 base, with 7 bases lying between them. This CDR3 contains 11 residues. The CDR3 coding sequence is TGCAGTGCGGGAGAATCCTACGAGCAGTACTTC. Translated, it gives CSAGESYEQYF.

The chain links TRBV7-8 to TRBJ2-1, with 9 bases aligning to TRBD1. CDR1 and CDR2 (germline): SGHVS, FQNEAQ. J gave up 9 bases and V 5 bases, and 11 bases lay outside the gene matches. CDR3 length: 15 amino acids. CDR3 in amino acids: CASSPRDRVPGEQFF. DNA for the CDR3: TGTGCCAGCAGCCCCCGGGACAGGGTCCCGGGTGAGCAGTTCTTC.

The chain recombines TRBV2 with TRBJ1-2, with 9 bases fitting TRBD1. The CDR3 is made up of 13 amino acids. CDR1 is SNHLY, CDR2 FYNNEI, per germline. Trimming at V came to 2 bases and at J to 8 bases, leaving 3 bases not matched to a gene. CDR3 sequence: CASSERTGGGYTF. In DNA, the CDR3 is TGTGCCAGCAGTGAACGAACAGGGGGCGGCTACACCTTC.

The chain has TRBV14 and TRBJ1-1; 7 bases line up with TRBD1. V was pared by 0 bases and J by 3 bases, with 7 bases of the junction left unmatched. CDR3 length: 16 amino acids. CDR1 is SGHDN, CDR2 FVKESK, per germline. The CDR3 DNA is TGTGCCAGCAGCCAAGATGGGCAGGGGGGTTACACTGAAGCTTTCTTT. Translated, it gives CASSQDGQGGYTEAFF.

The genes are TRBV20-1 and TRBJ1-1; no reliable D call. The CDR3 is made up of 13 amino acids. Trimming shortened V by 3 bases and J by 3 bases, and 11 bases separated the two germline ends. CDR1 is DFQATT and CDR2 is SNEGSKA in the germline V gene (reference sequence). The CDR3 DNA is TGCAGTGCTAGTATACAGATAGACACTGAAGCTTTCTTT. It yields the protein CSASIQIDTEAFF.

In its sample, this clone was seen once. V and J are TRBV19 and TRBJ2-1, with D maybe TRBD1 (5 bases). This CDR3 comprises 15 residues. Trimming took 2 bases from V and 4 from J, leaving 12 bases between them. Looked up from germline, CDR1 is LNHDA and CDR2 is SQIVND (reference sequence). The CDR3 nucleotides read TGTGCCAGTAGTATATGGCACAGGACATACAATGAGCAGTTCTTC. Encoded protein: CASSIWHRTYNEQFF.

The chain couples TRBV2 to TRBJ2-2; the match to TRBD2 covers 7 bases. This CDR3 comprises 14 residues. V trimming: 6 bases; J trimming: 5 bases; junction bases outside the gene matches: 6. The germline V gene has CDR1 SNHLY and CDR2 FYNNEI. CDR3 protein: CASRPPGGTGELFF. The DNA for the CDR3 is TGTGCCAGCAGGCCACCGGGGGGAACCGGGGAGCTGTTTTTT.

This clone was observed a single time. This chain links TRBV9 with TRBJ1-1, with 7 bases fitting TRBD1. Germline CDR1 and CDR2: SGDLS and YYNGEE. V dropped 4 bases and J dropped 3; count of bases not matched to a gene: 6. The CDR3 sequence is 14 residues long. As DNA, the CDR3 is TGTGCCAGCAGCACCCGGGACAGTTACACTGAAGCTTTCTTT. Protein sequence: CASSTRDSYTEAFF. Variable domain in full (rest from reference TRBV9 and TRBJ1-1): DSGVTQTPKHLITATGQRVTLRCSPRSGDLSVYWYQQSLDQGLQFLIQYYNGEERAKGNILERFSAQQFPDLHSELNLSSLELGDSALYFCASSTRDSYTEAFFGQGTRLTVV.